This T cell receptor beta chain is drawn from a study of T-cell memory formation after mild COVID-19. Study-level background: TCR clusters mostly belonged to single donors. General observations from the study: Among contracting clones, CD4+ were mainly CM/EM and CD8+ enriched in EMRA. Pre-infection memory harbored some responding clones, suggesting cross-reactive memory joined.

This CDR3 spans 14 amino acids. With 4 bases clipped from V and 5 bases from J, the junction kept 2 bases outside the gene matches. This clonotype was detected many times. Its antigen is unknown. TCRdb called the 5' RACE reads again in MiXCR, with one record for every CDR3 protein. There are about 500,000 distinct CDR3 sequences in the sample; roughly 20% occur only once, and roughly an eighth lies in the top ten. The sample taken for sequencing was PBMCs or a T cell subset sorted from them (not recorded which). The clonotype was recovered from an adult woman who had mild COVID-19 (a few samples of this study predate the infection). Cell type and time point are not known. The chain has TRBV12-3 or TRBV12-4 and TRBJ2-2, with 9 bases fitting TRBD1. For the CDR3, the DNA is TGTGCCAGCAGTTCCGGGACAGGGACCGGGGAGCTGTTTTTT. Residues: CASSSGTGTGELFF.